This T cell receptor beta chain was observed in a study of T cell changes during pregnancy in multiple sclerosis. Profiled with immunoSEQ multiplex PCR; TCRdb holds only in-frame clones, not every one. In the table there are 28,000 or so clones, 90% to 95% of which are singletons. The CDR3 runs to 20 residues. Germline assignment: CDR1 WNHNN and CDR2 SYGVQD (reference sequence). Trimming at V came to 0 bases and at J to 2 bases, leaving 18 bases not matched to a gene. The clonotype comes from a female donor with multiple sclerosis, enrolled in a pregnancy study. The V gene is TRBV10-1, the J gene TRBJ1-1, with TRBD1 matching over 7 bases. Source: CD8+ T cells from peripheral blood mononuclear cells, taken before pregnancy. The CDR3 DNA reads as TGCGCCAGCAGTGAGTCGACCGACAGGGCGCCGCTTCTGACTAACACTGAAGCTTTCTTT. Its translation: CASSESTDRAPLLTNTEAFF.